This entry features one T cell receptor beta chain sequence. The target antigen is unknown. The data derive from a study of regulatory T cells in long-lasting Graves disease. The wider study: Graves' patients diagnosed newly had used antithyroid drugs under 3 months.

V gave up 5 bases and J gave up 7 bases; unmatched junction bases: 14. This CDR3 is built from 16 residues. The germline CDR1 and CDR2 sequences are LNHNV and YYDKDF (reference sequence). Time point meaning: newly diagnosed GD, antithyroid drugs for less than 3 months. The TCR library used RNA extracted from PBMCs. Diagnosis followed American Thyroid Association guidelines for Graves' disease. Whole-study results and caveats: TCR diversity was lower in persistent Graves' patients than in newly diagnosed ones.

TCR beta libraries were built with iRepertoire HTBI primers and Arm-PCR of CDR3 regions. TCRdb called the multiplex PCR reads again in MiXCR, with one record for every CDR3 protein. This sample has over 350,000 distinct CDR3 sequences, with 14% to 15% found just once. These same records also appear under a second study, on T cells in Graves' hyperthyroidism and ophthalmopathy. That report notes: Patients aged 18 to 65 with hyperthyroidism were newly diagnosed, with duration under 2 months.

The starting material was peripheral blood mononuclear cells (PBMCs), obtained at new diagnosis, from a patient treated with antithyroid drugs. This sequence joins TRBV15 and TRBJ1-2, with 9 bases lining up with TRBD1. The TCR comes from a woman in her thirties or forties with Graves disease. The CDR3 region has the DNA TGTGCCACCAGCCAAACAGGGGGCTTATTTATGCGTGGCTACACCTTC. This gives the protein CATSQTGGLFMRGYTF.